Sequencing of this T cell receptor (beta chain) was carried out in a study of T cells in tuberculosis (dated by TCRdb to 2016 to 2019). In the study overall: The study combined CD1B tetramers and high-throughput TCR immunosequencing to characterize T cells specific for the mycobacterial lipid antigen glucose monomycolate (GMM). A South African clinical cohort compared IGRA-negative adolescents, IGRA-positive adolescents with latent tuberculosis and adults with active tuberculosis, ten per group. PBMC from patients with active tuberculosis were archived either before the start of standard anti-tuberculosis treatment or within 7 days of starting that treatment. Points the paper makes about the study in general: Using GEM motif frequencies, a classifier achieved roughly 72% accuracy, whereas a classifier built on the diverse GMM-specific repertoire got to under 90% accuracy (AUROC approximately 0.93). Clinical samples were chosen by availability of cryopreserved specimens, and active tuberculosis cases were adults while controls were adolescents. Active tuberculosis TCR-alpha repertoires showed smaller mean NN-distances to GMM-specific TCRs than IGRA-negative controls, suggesting clonal expansion of these TCRs. Shorter CDR3-alpha lengths in active tuberculosis patients partly drove the smaller NN-distances, and the TCR-beta difference was not statistically significant.

Cut back by 5 bases and 4 bases, the V and J ends lie 10 bases apart. From the germline V gene, CDR1 is SGDLS and CDR2 is YYNGEE. Spanning cysteine to phenylalanine, the CDR3 consists of 13 amino acids. Only the CDR3 part of the read is kept: 39 bases, read in frame from the first base. TCR libraries were generated with the immunoSEQ multiplex PCR assay, using TCR-beta and/or TCR-alpha/delta assays for each sample. The amplified TCR libraries were sequenced on the Illumina high-throughput platform. The source study handled its data this way. Clustering and dimensionality reduction relied on pairwise TCRdist distances among GMM-specific receptors from T cells that were either sorted ex vivo or expanded in vitro. Each clinical repertoire was assigned a mean NN-distance score, defined as the average TCRdist to the nearest 10% of tetramer-positive reference sequences. GEM TCR motif frequency was computed as the fraction of unique TCRs matching known GEM sequences by V/J usage and CDR3 length. Active tuberculosis was classified by linear discriminant analysis with leave-one-out cross-validation, implemented in scikit-learn. Imported from immuneACCESS, the table was reduced by TCRdb to in-frame sequences with V and J called. These copies leave out some clones; in studies compared against another copy, an unresolved V gene accounts for under half, and the cause of the remainder is not known. V and J calls and clone size are given by that table; D and trimming were obtained from the DNA. In all, the sample holds 25,000 to 35,000 clones, and 92% of those were seen once. 6.8% of the sample is in the top ten clones.

Of note for this clone: Its antigen is still unknown. Base-call qualities are not available, and no considerably larger clone is one nucleotide away.

The time point label here, explained by the study, means: new active TB diagnosis, blood taken before or within 7 days of starting treatment. The active tuberculosis patients were newly diagnosed, HIV-seronegative South African adults aged 18 years or older. Active tuberculosis was confirmed by positive sputum smear microscopy and/or positive M. tuberculosis culture. Unsorted cryopreserved PBMC were immunosequenced, covering on average around 94,000 T cells per clinical donor. The chain joins TRBV9 to TRBJ2-1; the D region possibly corresponds to TRBD2 (7 bases align). The receptor was isolated from an adult with tuberculosis. The sequencing here drew on PBMCs, taken at tuberculosis diagnosis. The CDR3 sequence is CASRGGAYNEQFF. The nucleotide sequence reads TGTGCCAGCAGAGGGGGGGCTTACAATGAGCAGTTCTTC.